This T cell receptor beta chain was recorded in a study of CD8 T cells in ankylosing spondylitis. Study-wide results and caveats: Several highly homologous variants made up a TCR beta motif, and this motif appeared characteristic of ankylosing spondylitis blood. Clones that were linked to disease were CD8+ and were relatively rare in peripheral blood. Significant enrichment of disease-linked clones was reported in matched ankylosing spondylitis synovial fluid.

In regard to this clonotype: Its antigen is undetermined.

By quantitative 5'-RACE with molecular barcodes, the TCR beta libraries were made. TCRdb reprocessed the 5' RACE reads via MiXCR and lists one record per CDR3 protein. The sample contains under 35,000 distinct CDR3 sequences, 6.5% to 9% of which appear only once. V dropped 6 bases and J dropped 5; count of bases not matched to a gene: 14. The CDR3 consists of 15 residues. The germline CDR1 and CDR2 sequences are GTSNPN and SVGIG (reference sequence). The sequenced sample consisted of blood, either unsorted or a sorted T cell fraction (not recorded which). The chain uses TRBV30 and TRBJ2-7; 9 positions agree with TRBD1. This TCR was recovered from a male donor with ankylosing spondylitis or in good health (not recorded which). The CDR3 protein is CACPQSGTGPHEQYF. CDR3 nucleotide sequence: TGTGCCTGCCCCCAATCAGGGACAGGGCCCCACGAGCAGTACTTC. The variable domain in full, with the rest retrieved from reference TRBV30 and TRBJ2-7, is SQTIHQWPATLVQPVGSPLSLECTVEGTSNPNLYWYRQAAGRGLQLLFYSVGIGQISSEVPQNLSASRPQDRQFILSSKKLLLSDSGFYLCACPQSGTGPHEQYFGPGTRLTVT.